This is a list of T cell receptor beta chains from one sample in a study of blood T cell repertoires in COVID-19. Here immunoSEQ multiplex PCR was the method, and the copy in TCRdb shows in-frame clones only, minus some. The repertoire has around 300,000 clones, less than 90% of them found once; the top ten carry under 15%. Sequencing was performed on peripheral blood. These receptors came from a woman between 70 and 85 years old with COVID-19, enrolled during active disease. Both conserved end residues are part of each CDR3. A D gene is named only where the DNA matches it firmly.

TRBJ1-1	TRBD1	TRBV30	TGTGCCTCGGAGAAGCAGGGGGCGACTGAAGCTTTCTTT	CASEKQGATEAFF
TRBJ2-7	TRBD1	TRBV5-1	TGCGCCAGCAGCCCTGACAGGGCCACCTACGAGCAGTACTTC	CASSPDRATYEQYF
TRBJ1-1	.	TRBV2	TGTGCCAGCATCCGTTCGGGAAACACTGAAGCTTTCTTT	CASIRSGNTEAFF
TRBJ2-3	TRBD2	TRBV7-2	TGTGCCAGCAGCCTCTCCCCACTAGCGGGGGACACAGATACGCAGTATTTT	CASSLSPLAGDTDTQYF
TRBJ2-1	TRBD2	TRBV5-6	TGTGCCAGCAGCTCTTTAGCGGGGGGGACCCTGAGGAATGAGCAGTTCTTC	CASSSLAGGTLRNEQFF
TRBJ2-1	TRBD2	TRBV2	TGTGCCAGCAGGCCGGGACTAGTCGTCCATGAGCAGTTCTTC	CASRPGLVVHEQFF
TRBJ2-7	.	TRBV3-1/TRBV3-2	TGTGCCAGCAGCACCGATAGCCCCTACGAGCAGTACTTC	CASSTDSPYEQYF
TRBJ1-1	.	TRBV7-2	TGTGCCAGCAGCTCTCACACTGAAGCTTTCTTT	CASSSHTEAFF
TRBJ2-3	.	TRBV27	TGTGCCAGCAGTTCCGTTGCCCGGGTGACAGATACGCAGTATTTT	CASSSVARVTDTQYF
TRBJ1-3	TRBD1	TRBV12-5	TGTGCTAGTGGTTTATCAGGGGGTGGAAACACCATATATTTT	CASGLSGGGNTIYF
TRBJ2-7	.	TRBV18	TGTGCCAGCTCACTACAAGACAGTCACGAGCAGTACTTC	CASSLQDSHEQYF
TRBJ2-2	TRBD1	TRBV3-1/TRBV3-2	TGTGCCAGCAGCCAAGATAGGGGGCCAGAATCCGGGGAGCTGTTTTTT	CASSQDRGPESGELFF
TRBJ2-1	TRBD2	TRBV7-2	TGTGCCAGCAGCCAACTAGCGGGGGGGCTCAGCTCCTACAATGAGCAGTTCTTC	CASSQLAGGLSSYNEQFF
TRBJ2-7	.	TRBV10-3	TGTGCCATCAGTGAGACTCTGAGGTTGGAGCAGTACTTC	CAISETLRLEQYF
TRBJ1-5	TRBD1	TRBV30	TGTGCCTGGAGCCCGGGACAGGGGAATCAGCCCCAGCATTTT	CAWSPGQGNQPQHF
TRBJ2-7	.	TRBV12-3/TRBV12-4	TGTGCCAGCAGTTTGTCCAGCGAGCAGTACTTC	CASSLSSEQYF